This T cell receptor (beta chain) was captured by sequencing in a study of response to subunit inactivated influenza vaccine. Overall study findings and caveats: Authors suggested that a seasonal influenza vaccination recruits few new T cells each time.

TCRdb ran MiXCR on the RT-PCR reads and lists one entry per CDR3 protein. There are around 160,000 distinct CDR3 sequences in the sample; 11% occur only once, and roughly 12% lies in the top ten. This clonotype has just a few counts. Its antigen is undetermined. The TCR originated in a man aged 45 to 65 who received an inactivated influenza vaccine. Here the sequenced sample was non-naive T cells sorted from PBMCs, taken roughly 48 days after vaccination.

DNA for the CDR3: TGTGCCAGCAGGCTGGGGACAGATAACAATGAGCAGTTCTTC. Protein product: CASRLGTDNNEQFF. The chain links TRBV2 to TRBJ2-1; 7 bases line up with TRBD1. This CDR3 contains 14 residues. Germline V gives CDR1 SNHLY, CDR2 FYNNEI. Germline trimming cut 6 bases from V and 5 bases from J; bases unmatched to any gene: 7.